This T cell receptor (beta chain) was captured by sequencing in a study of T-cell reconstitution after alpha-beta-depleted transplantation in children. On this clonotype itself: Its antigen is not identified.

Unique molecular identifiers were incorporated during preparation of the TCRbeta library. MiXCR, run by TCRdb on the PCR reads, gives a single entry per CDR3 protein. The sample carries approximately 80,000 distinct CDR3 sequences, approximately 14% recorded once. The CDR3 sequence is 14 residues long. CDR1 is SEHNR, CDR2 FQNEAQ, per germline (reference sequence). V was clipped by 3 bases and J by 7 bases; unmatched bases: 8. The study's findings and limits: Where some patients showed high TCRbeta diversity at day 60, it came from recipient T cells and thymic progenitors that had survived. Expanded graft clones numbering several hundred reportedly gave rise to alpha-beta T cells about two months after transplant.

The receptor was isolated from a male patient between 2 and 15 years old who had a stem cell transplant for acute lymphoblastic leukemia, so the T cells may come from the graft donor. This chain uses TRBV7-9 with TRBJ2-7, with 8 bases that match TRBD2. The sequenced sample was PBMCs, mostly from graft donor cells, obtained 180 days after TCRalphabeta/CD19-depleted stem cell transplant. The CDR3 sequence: CASSFREGLGEQYF. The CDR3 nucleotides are TGTGCCAGCAGCTTTCGGGAGGGCCTAGGTGAGCAGTACTTC.